This T cell receptor (beta chain) is from a study of blood T cells in healthy people across ages. Study-wide context: The template switching approach captured approximately one barcoded beta molecule for every two T cells.

Individuals who donated were healthy Caucasians from Russia aged about 6 to 95. Primers used in a second PCR of about 7 to 12 cycles were a sample-barcoded 5' primer and a J-beta primer mix. TCRdb analysed the 5' RACE reads with MiXCR anew, one entry per CDR3 protein. The sample has about 640,000 distinct CDR3 sequences, about 53% seen once. With 5 bases clipped from V and 4 bases from J, the junction kept 4 bases outside the gene matches. This CDR3 region has 13 residues. Germline CDR1 DFQATT, CDR2 SNEGSKA (reference sequence). A note on this clonotype: Its specificity is not known.

Study-wide findings and caveats: Diversity of TCR beta per million T cells declined in a roughly linear way with age. Long-lived donors carried more naive CD4+ cells and greater diversity than aged donors.

This receptor was identified in a man aged 55 to 70 in good health. The chain combines TRBV20-1 with TRBJ1-2; 10 nucleotides line up with TRBD1. Sequencing was performed on blood. CDR3 sequence (DNA): TGCAGTGCTTGGGGACAGGGGTCCTATGGCTACACCTTC. Translating gives CSAWGQGSYGYTF.